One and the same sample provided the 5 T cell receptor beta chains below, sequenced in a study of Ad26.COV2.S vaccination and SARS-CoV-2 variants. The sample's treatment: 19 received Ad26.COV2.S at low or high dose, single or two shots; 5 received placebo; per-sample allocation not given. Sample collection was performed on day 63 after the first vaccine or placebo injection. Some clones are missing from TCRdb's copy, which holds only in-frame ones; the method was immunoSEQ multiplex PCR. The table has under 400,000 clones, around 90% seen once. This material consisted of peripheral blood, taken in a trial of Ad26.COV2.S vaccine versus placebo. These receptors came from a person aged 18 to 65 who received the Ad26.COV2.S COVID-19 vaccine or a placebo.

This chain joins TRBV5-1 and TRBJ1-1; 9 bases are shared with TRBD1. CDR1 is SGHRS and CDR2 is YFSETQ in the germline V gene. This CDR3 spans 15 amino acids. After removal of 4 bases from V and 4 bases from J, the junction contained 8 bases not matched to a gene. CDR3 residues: CASSPPLQGATEAFF. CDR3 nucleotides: TGCGCCAGCAGCCCGCCTTTACAGGGGGCCACTGAAGCTTTCTTT. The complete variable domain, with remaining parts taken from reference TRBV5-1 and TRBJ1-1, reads KAGVTQTPRYLIKTRGQQVTLSCSPISGHRSVSWYQQTPGQGLQFLFEYFSETQRNKGNFPGRFSGRQFSNSRSEMNVSTLELGDSALYLCASSPPLQGATEAFFGQGTRLTVV.

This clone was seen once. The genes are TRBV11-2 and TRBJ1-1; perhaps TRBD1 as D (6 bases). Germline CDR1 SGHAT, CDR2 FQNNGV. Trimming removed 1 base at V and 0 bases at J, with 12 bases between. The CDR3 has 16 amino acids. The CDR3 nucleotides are TGTGCCAGCAGCTTAGTGGACAGATCAATGAACACTGAAGCTTTCTTT. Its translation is CASSLVDRSMNTEAFF. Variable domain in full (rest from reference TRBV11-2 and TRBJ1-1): EAGVAQSPRYKIIEKRQSVAFWCNPISGHATLYWYQQILGQGPKLLIQFQNNGVVDDSQLPKDRFSAERLKGVDSTLKIQPAKLEDSAVYLCASSLVDRSMNTEAFFGQGTRLTVV.

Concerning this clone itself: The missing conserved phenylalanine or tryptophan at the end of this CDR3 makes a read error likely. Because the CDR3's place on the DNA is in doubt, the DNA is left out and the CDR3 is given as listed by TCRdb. The CDR3 spells CATSRGGGPA. This rearrangement joins TRBV15 to TRBJ1-4; TRBD1, the D gene given by the table, was not confirmed from the DNA. The CDR3 comprises 10 residues, both ends counted. Germline CDR1 and CDR2: LNHNV and YYDKDF (reference sequence).

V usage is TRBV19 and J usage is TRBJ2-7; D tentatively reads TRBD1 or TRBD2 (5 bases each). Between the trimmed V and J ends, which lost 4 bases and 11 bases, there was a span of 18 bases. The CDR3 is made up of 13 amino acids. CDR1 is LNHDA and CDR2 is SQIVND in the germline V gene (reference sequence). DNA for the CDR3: TGTGCCAGTAGTACGTCCCGGGACGGGGTTGAGTACTTC. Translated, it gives CASSTSRDGVEYF. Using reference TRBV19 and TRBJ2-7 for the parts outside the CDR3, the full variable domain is DGGITQSPKYLFRKEGQNVTLSCEQNLNHDAMYWYRQDPGQGLRLIYYSQIVNDFQKGDIAEGYSVSREKKESFPLTVTSAQKNPTAFYLCASSTSRDGVEYFGPGTRLTVT.

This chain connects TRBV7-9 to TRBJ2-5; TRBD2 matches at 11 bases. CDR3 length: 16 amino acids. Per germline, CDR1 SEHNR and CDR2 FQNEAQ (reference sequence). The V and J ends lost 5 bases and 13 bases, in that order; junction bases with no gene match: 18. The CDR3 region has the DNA TGTGCCAGCAGCGCATCTAGCGGGGGGCACCAAAGTAATCGGTACTTC. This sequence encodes CASSASSGGHQSNRYF.